Sequencing of this T cell receptor beta chain was carried out in a study of graft-versus-host responses after intestinal transplantation. The CDR3 has 15 amino acids. Trimming cost V 0 bases and J 4 bases, with 11 bases left between them. Per the germline V gene, CDR1 is SGDLS and CDR2 is YYNGEE. Of note for this clone: Its antigen is undetermined.

The table came from immunoSEQ multiplex PCR; TCRdb's copy has only in-frame clones and leaves some out. The profile shows more than 65,000 clones, 80% to 95% of them singletons. The chain is built from TRBV9 and TRBJ1-5; D unclear. This clonotype originated in a human donor who was the organ donor for an intestinal transplant. This specimen consisted of unstimulated CD8+ T cells sorted from spleen or lymph node cells, obtained before transplant. The CDR3 coding sequence is TGTGCCAGCAGCGTAGAAGGCAGGCGAAATCAGCCCCAGCATTTT. Amino acids: CASSVEGRRNQPQHF. The variable domain in full, completed from reference TRBV9 and TRBJ1-5, reads DSGVTQTPKHLITATGQRVTLRCSPRSGDLSVYWYQQSLDQGLQFLIQYYNGEERAKGNILERFSAQQFPDLHSELNLSSLELGDSALYFCASSVEGRRNQPQHFGDGTRLSIL.